What follows are 28 T cell receptor beta chains derived from one specimen sequenced in a study of blood T cell repertoires in COVID-19. Clones were read by immunoSEQ multiplex PCR, and TCRdb kept only the in-frame ones, dropping some. The sample shows about 140,000 clones, 60% to 80% of them seen only once. Sequences were obtained from peripheral blood. The receptors originated from a woman in her 50s with active or convalescent COVID-19.

The V gene is TRBV28, the J gene TRBJ1-1; no clear D gene. The CDR3 is made up of 15 amino acids. Trimming took off 2 bases at V and 6 bases at J, with 16 bases between the two ends. The germline gives CDR1 MDHEN, CDR2 SYDVKM. CDR3: CASSLRGSGYSEAFF. In nucleotides, the CDR3 is TGTGCCAGCAGTTTACGAGGGTCTGGGTACTCTGAAGCTTTCTTT.

As concerns this clone: An end of the junction does not agree with germline; a read error may underlie this. V usage is TRBV23-1 and J usage is TRBJ2-4, with TRBD1 as a possible D gene (5 bases). TRBV23-1 is an ORF, and what it does is uncertain. CDR3 length equals 10 residues. The CDR3 protein is CASLPTQGNF. CDR3 coding DNA: TGCGCCAGCCTACCGACCCAGGGCAACTTC.

This chain connects TRBV5-8 to TRBJ1-5; D is uncertain. CDR1 and CDR2 from the germline V gene are SGHTS and YDEGEE. The CDR3 has 13 residues. Trimming removed 4 bases at V and 0 bases at J, with 5 bases between. The CDR3 here is CASSPSSNQPQHF. DNA for the CDR3: TGTGCCAGCAGCCCTAGTAGCAATCAGCCCCAGCATTTT.

This chain connects TRBV11-2 to TRBJ1-4, with D perhaps TRBD1 (6 bases). The ends were cut back, 1 base at V and 8 bases at J, with 14 bases in the middle. In germline, CDR1 is SGHAT, CDR2 FQNNGV. The CDR3 has 15 amino acids. The CDR3: CASSLGQAEGEKLFF. In DNA, the CDR3 is TGTGCCAGCAGCTTAGGACAGGCCGAAGGGGAAAAACTGTTTTTT. Drawing the rest from reference TRBV11-2 and TRBJ1-4, the complete variable domain is EAGVAQSPRYKIIEKRQSVAFWCNPISGHATLYWYQQILGQGPKLLIQFQNNGVVDDSQLPKDRFSAERLKGVDSTLKIQPAKLEDSAVYLCASSLGQAEGEKLFFGSGTQLSVL.

About this clone: Additional DNA sequences in this sample encode the identical CDR3. This chain links TRBV19 with TRBJ2-1; 8 nucleotides agree with TRBD2. The V gene end was trimmed by 8 bases and the J gene end by 0 bases; junction bases not matched to a gene: 6. The CDR3 loop spans 15 amino acids. Per germline, CDR1 LNHDA and CDR2 SQIVND (reference sequence). The CDR3 is CASRTSGPSYNEQFF. Here the CDR3 DNA reads TGTGCCAGTCGAACTAGCGGCCCCTCCTACAATGAGCAGTTCTTC.

The chain recombines TRBV3-1 (or the pseudogene TRBV3-2) with TRBJ2-7; D possibly corresponds to TRBD2 (5 bases). Between the trimmed V and J ends, which lost 1 base and 7 bases, there was a span of 14 bases. Germline values: CDR1 LGHDT, CDR2 YNNKEL (reference sequence). CDR3 length: 14 amino acids. The CDR3 bases are TGTGCCAGCAGCCAAGTTCTAGCCGGCGGGGAGCAGTACTTC. Translating gives CASSQVLAGGEQYF.

This clone was counted a few times. The chain combines TRBV19 with TRBJ2-1, with TRBD2 matching 10 bases. CDR3 length equals 14 residues. Germline assignment: CDR1 LNHDA and CDR2 SQIVND (reference sequence). Losses at the gene ends were 8 bases for V and 6 bases for J; bases not matched to a gene: 7. CDR3 amino acids: CASESGGAANEQFF. CDR3 in DNA: TGTGCCAGTGAGAGCGGGGGGGCCGCCAATGAGCAGTTCTTC.

The chain links TRBV11-3 to TRBJ2-1; 7 positions match TRBD1. This CDR3 contains 14 residues. The V and J ends lost 3 bases and 4 bases, in that order; junction bases with no gene match: 3. Germline assignment: CDR1 SGHNT and CDR2 YENEEA. CDR3 protein: CASSFRDSYNEQFF. The CDR3 DNA follows: TGTGCCAGCAGCTTCCGGGACAGTTACAATGAGCAGTTCTTC.

The V call is TRBV9, the J call TRBJ1-6; D unclear. Germline V CDR1 and CDR2: SGDLS, YYNGEE. V was clipped by 0 bases and J by 3 bases, with 7 bases between them. CDR3 length equals 15 residues. CDR3 region: CASSVGQFYNSPLHF. The DNA of the CDR3 is TGTGCCAGCAGCGTAGGGCAATTCTATAATTCACCCCTCCACTTT.

This clone was seen once. The CDR3 protein is CASGADRMREAFF. Written as DNA, the CDR3 is TGTGCCAGCGGGGCGGACAGGATGAGGGAGGCTTTCTTT. V is TRBV6-4 and J is TRBJ1-1; 7 bases match TRBD1. Trimming removed 8 bases from V and 11 bases from J; junction bases left unmatched: 14. Germline lookup yields CDR1 MRHNA and CDR2 SNTAGT. This CDR3 is built from 13 residues.

The chain links TRBV4-1 to TRBJ1-1; no clear D gene. The CDR3 consists of 16 residues. Germline-derived CDR1 and CDR2 are MGHRA and YSYEKL. Trimming pared 0 bases from V and 1 base from J, leaving 12 bases between. This CDR3 is CASSQEIVGPNTEAFF. As DNA, the CDR3 is TGCGCCAGCAGCCAAGAAATAGTCGGTCCGAACACTGAAGCTTTCTTT.

The V call is TRBV5-1, the J call TRBJ2-7, with 8 bases aligning to TRBD2. Germline CDR1 is SGHRS and CDR2 is YFSETQ. CDR3 length: 14 amino acids. Germline trimming cut 2 bases from V and 2 bases from J; bases unmatched to any gene: 3. CDR3 residues: CASSFAGGTYEQYF. CDR3 sequence (DNA): TGCGCCAGCAGCTTCGCGGGGGGCACCTACGAGCAGTACTTC.

The sample holds a few counts of this clone. The chain is built from TRBV7-2 and TRBJ2-4; TRBD2 agrees at 7 bases. This CDR3 is built from 12 residues. V lost 5 bases, J lost 6 bases, and 1 base stayed unmatched. Looked up from germline, CDR1 is SGHTA and CDR2 is FQGNSA. The CDR3 region has the DNA TGTGCCAGCAGCCCGGGGGGAAACATTCAGTACTTC. This encodes CASSPGGNIQYF.

The chain couples TRBV18 to TRBJ1-1; D remains ambiguous. The CDR3 extends over 12 amino acids. Germline CDR1 and CDR2: KGHSH and LQKENI. Trimming pared 2 bases from V and 3 bases from J, leaving 4 bases between. The CDR3 here is CASSPEDTEAFF. CDR3 bases: TGTGCCAGCTCACCAGAGGACACTGAAGCTTTCTTT.

Only a few counts were recorded for this clone. CDR3 DNA sequence: TGTGCCAGTAGTTACTTAACGGAGCGGGGGGGGCAGGAGACCCAGTACTTC. Translated, it gives CASSYLTERGGQETQYF. The V call is TRBV19, the J call TRBJ2-5, with 10 bases fitting TRBD2. Germline V gene sequence: CDR1 LNHDA, CDR2 SQIVND (reference sequence). This CDR3 comprises 17 residues. The V and J ends lost 5 bases and 5 bases, in that order; junction bases with no gene match: 14.

This clone occurred once. V is TRBV2 and J is TRBJ1-2; possibly TRBD1 for D (5 bases). Trimming removed 2 bases from V and 2 bases from J, with 15 bases in between. The CDR3 is 16 residues long. The germline CDR1 and CDR2 sequences are SNHLY and FYNNEI. The chain's CDR3 is CASSEYGTGSNYGYTF. Written as DNA, the CDR3 is TGTGCCAGCAGTGAATACGGCACAGGTTCCAACTATGGCTACACCTTC.

This clone was counted between two and nine times. This sequence joins TRBV20-1 and TRBJ2-3, with 8 bases lining up with TRBD2. The CDR3 is 16 amino acids. V shed 3 bases and J 2 bases; nucleotides not matched to a gene: 10. Germline assignment: CDR1 DFQATT and CDR2 SNEGSKA (reference sequence). CDR3 nucleotide sequence: TGCAGTGCTAGTCGGACTGGAGCGGGGGTCACAGATACGCAGTATTTT. It codes for CSASRTGAGVTDTQYF.

The chain has TRBV6-5 and TRBJ1-2, with a possible D match to TRBD1 (6 bases). V was pared by 8 bases and J by 2 bases, with 12 bases between. CDR3 length: 13 amino acids. Germline loops: CDR1 MNHEY, CDR2 SVGAGI. The CDR3 bases are TGTGCCAGCGTCGTCAGGGGCAACTATGGCTACACCTTC. Amino acid sequence: CASVVRGNYGYTF.

This chain joins TRBV6-2 or TRBV6-3 and TRBJ1-6; D gene uncertain. The CDR3 runs to 15 residues. Germline CDR1 reads MNHEY; CDR2 reads SVGEGT. V lost 3 bases and J lost 9, with 15 bases in between. CDR3 sequence (DNA): TGTGCCAGCAGTTATTTGGAGGGAGGGAGTTCACCCCTCCACTTT. It codes for CASSYLEGGSSPLHF.

The rearrangement joins TRBV7-2 to TRBJ1-1; the D is unclear. From germline, CDR1 is SGHTA and CDR2 FQGNSA. The CDR3 spans 15 residues. Trimming left V 5 bases short and J 1 base short, with 14 bases between. The CDR3 protein is CASSPSGQANTEAFF. CDR3 in DNA: TGTGCCAGCAGCCCCAGTGGGCAGGCGAACACTGAAGCTTTCTTT.

The CDR3 loop reads CASSHPSGTGSEKLFF. The CDR3 coding sequence is TGTGCCAGCAGCCATCCCAGCGGGACAGGGAGTGAAAAACTGTTTTTT. This chain joins TRBV28 and TRBJ1-4; TRBD1 aligns across 9 bases. The CDR3 covers 16 residues. Per germline, CDR1 MDHEN and CDR2 SYDVKM. V dropped 6 bases and J dropped 7; count of bases not matched to a gene: 12.

The chain has TRBV4-3 and TRBJ2-5; 9 bases line up with TRBD1. In germline, CDR1 is LGHNA, CDR2 YSLEER. The CDR3 runs to 16 residues. Trimming removed 4 bases from V and 3 bases from J; junction bases left unmatched: 9. Written as DNA, the CDR3 is TGCGCCAGCAGCCGATCCACAGGGGGCAGCGAAGAGACCCAGTACTTC. Amino acid sequence: CASSRSTGGSEETQYF.

The rearrangement links TRBV5-1 to TRBJ2-7, with 7 bases matching TRBD1. Germline assignment: CDR1 SGHRS and CDR2 YFSETQ. V shed 0 bases, J shed 4 bases, and the junction held 7 bases outside the gene matches. The CDR3 consists of 15 residues. The chain's CDR3 is CASSLEDRTRYEQYF. The CDR3 DNA reads as TGCGCCAGCAGCTTGGAGGACAGGACTCGGTACGAGCAGTACTTC.

This clone was counted only a few times. The chain recombines TRBV15 with TRBJ1-2, with unresolved D. Germline lookup yields CDR1 LNHNV and CDR2 YYDKDF (reference sequence). Trimming cost V 0 bases and J 2 bases, with 10 bases left between them. This CDR3 has 15 residues. The CDR3 DNA follows: TGTGCCACCAGCAGAGACCTCCCACAAAACTATGGCTACACCTTC. Residues: CATSRDLPQNYGYTF.

The rearrangement uses TRBV27 and TRBJ2-7, with D perhaps matching TRBD1 (6 bases). V gave up 6 bases and J gave up 2 bases, with 14 bases separating them. From germline, CDR1 is MNHEY and CDR2 SMNVEV (reference sequence). The CDR3 is 14 amino acids. This CDR3 reads CASRPPTGPYEQYF. The CDR3 DNA reads as TGTGCCAGCAGACCCCCGACAGGCCCCTACGAGCAGTACTTC.

This clone turned up a few times. This chain connects TRBV7-9 to TRBJ1-4, with D tentatively TRBD1 (5 bases). V lost 4 bases and J 8 bases, leaving 11 bases between the germline ends. This CDR3 has 13 amino acids. Germline CDR1 reads SEHNR; CDR2 reads FQNEAQ (reference sequence). The CDR3 DNA reads as TGTGCCAGCAGCTCAACCTGGGGCGAAAAACTGTTTTTT. It translates to CASSSTWGEKLFF.

V usage is TRBV19 and J usage is TRBJ1-2; no clear D. The V end lost 3 bases, the J end lost 13 bases, and 21 bases lay between the germline ends. Germline V gives CDR1 LNHDA, CDR2 SQIVND (reference sequence). This CDR3 is built from 14 residues. CDR3 bases: TGTGCCAGTAGTATTTACCCTCCGGGAGAAGGCGGCACCTTC. Protein product: CASSIYPPGEGGTF.

The chain employs TRBV18 and TRBJ2-3; D may be TRBD2 (6 bases). Germline V gene sequence: CDR1 KGHSH, CDR2 LQKENI. This CDR3 is built from 15 residues. V dropped 2 bases and J dropped 2 bases, with 11 bases sitting between them. As DNA, the CDR3 is TGTGCCAGCTCACCATTAGGCGGGACCACAGATACGCAGTATTTT. It codes for CASSPLGGTTDTQYF.